This passage covers 22 T cell receptor beta chains from one sample sequenced in a study of CD8+ T cells in alopecia areata. RNA was extracted and reverse transcribed into cDNA as the sequencing template. Sequenced by immunoSEQ multiplex PCR; TCRdb stores in-frame clones only, minus some. This table holds about 140,000 clones, around 55% found once. Sequencing was carried out using CD4+ T cells sorted from blood. The receptors stem from a human donor in good health.

This sequence joins TRBV5-6 and TRBJ2-5; the match to TRBD2 covers 8 bases. CDR1 is SGHDT, CDR2 YYEEEE, per germline. This CDR3 has 16 residues. The ends lost 0 bases at V and 4 bases at J; junction bases unmatched: 8. In DNA form, the CDR3 reads TGTGCCAGCAGCTTGGCGAGCGGGAGCTGGGGAGAGACCCAGTACTTC. Protein sequence: CASSLASGSWGETQYF.

The J gene is TRBJ2-7, the V gene TRBV29-1, with TRBD2 identical over 9 bases. The CDR3 consists of 14 residues. Germline values: CDR1 SQVTM, CDR2 ANQGSEA. The CDR3, as DNA: TGCAGTGCCCAAAGGGTAGCGGGAGAGGACGAGCAGTACTTC. Its protein product is CSAQRVAGEDEQYF.

The chain has TRBV29-1 and TRBJ2-5; TRBD2 matches 9 bases. The CDR3 extends over 13 amino acids. V lost 7 bases to trimming and J lost 4 bases; unmatched junction nucleotides: 7. Germline V gene lookup returns CDR1 SQVTM and CDR2 ANQGSEA. In DNA form, the CDR3 reads TGCAGCGGCAGCGGGAGGACATTAGAGACCCAGTACTTC. It specifies CSGSGRTLETQYF.

The DNA of the CDR3 is TGTGCCAGCAGCTTAGCGGTCATAGACCCCCGGGACAGGGGGAATAGGGAGACCCAGTACTTC. This sequence encodes CASSLAVIDPRDRGNRETQYF. The V gene is TRBV7-2, the J gene TRBJ2-5, with 11 bases lining up with TRBD1. This CDR3 contains 21 residues. The V segment lost 0 bases and the J segment 5 bases; nucleotides outside the gene matches: 20. Per the germline V gene, CDR1 is SGHTA and CDR2 is FQGNSA.

This clone was seen just once. This chain uses TRBV7-8 with TRBJ2-7, with D maybe TRBD1 (5 bases). CDR3 length: 14 amino acids. The germline V and J ends were trimmed by 3 bases and 1 base, with 10 bases remaining between them. CDR1 is SGHVS and CDR2 is FQNEAQ in the germline V gene. The CDR3 nucleotides read TGTGCCAGCAGCTTTTACAGGTGGTCCTACGAGCAGTACTTC. It is translated as CASSFYRWSYEQYF.

This sequence joins TRBV6-6 and TRBJ1-2, with no clear D. This CDR3 comprises 13 residues. CDR1 and CDR2 (germline): MNHNY, SVGAGI (reference sequence). V was cut by 6 bases and J by 2 bases, with 10 bases left in between. The CDR3 DNA reads as TGTGCCAGCAGGGATAGTGCAAACTATGGCTACACCTTC. Translated: CASRDSANYGYTF.

This clone was seen only a few times. The chain recombines TRBV19 with TRBJ1-2, with D uncertain. Trimming left V 7 bases short and J 5 bases short, with 20 bases between. The CDR3 has 15 residues. CDR1 is LNHDA and CDR2 is SQIVND in the germline V gene (reference sequence). The CDR3 DNA reads as TGTGCCAGTACCGAAACCGGGCGGAACTATTATGGCTACACCTTC. Translated: CASTETGRNYYGYTF.

This clone was found once. This chain links TRBV29-1 with TRBJ2-7; perhaps TRBD1 as D (8 bases). There are 14 residues in the CDR3. Germline V gives CDR1 SQVTM, CDR2 ANQGSEA. Trimming shortened V by 1 base and J by 6 bases, and 16 bases separated the two germline ends. In DNA, the CDR3 is TGCAGCGTTGAAGCACAGGGGGGGCCAAGCGAGCAGTACTTC. Translated, it gives CSVEAQGGPSEQYF.

The chain couples TRBV29-1 to TRBJ2-1; D is unclear. Germline lookup yields CDR1 SQVTM and CDR2 ANQGSEA. Between the trimmed V and J ends, which lost 4 bases and 4 bases, there was a span of 5 bases. This CDR3 has 11 residues. CDR3 residues: CSVGWYNEQFF. The CDR3 DNA follows: TGCAGCGTTGGATGGTACAATGAGCAGTTCTTC.

This sequence joins TRBV7-2 and TRBJ2-7; D gene unclear. The germline V gene has CDR1 SGHTA and CDR2 FQGNSA. The V and J ends lost 4 bases and 9 bases respectively, with 13 bases between them. CDR3 length: 12 residues. The CDR3 region is CASSSGDWVQYF. CDR3 coding DNA: TGTGCCAGCAGCTCGGGCGACTGGGTGCAGTACTTC. Together with reference TRBV7-2 and TRBJ2-7, the CDR3 gives the full variable domain: GAGVSQSPSNKVTEKGKDVELRCDPISGHTALYWYRQSLGQGLEFLIYFQGNSAPDKSGLPSDRFSAERTGGSVSTLTIQRTQQEDSAVYLCASSSGDWVQYFGPGTRLTVT.

The V call is TRBV29-1, the J call TRBJ2-2; D perhaps matches TRBD2 (5 bases). CDR1 and CDR2 (germline): SQVTM, ANQGSEA. The CDR3 extends over 14 amino acids. The V and J ends lost 7 bases and 6 bases respectively, with 18 bases between them. Here the CDR3 reads CSGTGNRLPGELFF. For the CDR3, the DNA is TGCAGCGGAACCGGGAATAGACTTCCCGGGGAGCTGTTTTTT.

The chain joins TRBV7-2 to TRBJ1-5; D perhaps matches TRBD1 (6 bases). V was shortened by 5 bases and J by 2 bases, with 13 bases between the two germline ends. The germline V gene has CDR1 SGHTA and CDR2 FQGNSA. The CDR3 runs 15 residues. CDR3 DNA sequence: TGTGCCAGCAGCACCGGGACAACCGGCAATCAGCCCCAGCATTTT. This translates into CASSTGTTGNQPQHF. Complete variable domain (other parts from reference TRBV7-2 and TRBJ1-5): GAGVSQSPSNKVTEKGKDVELRCDPISGHTALYWYRQSLGQGLEFLIYFQGNSAPDKSGLPSDRFSAERTGGSVSTLTIQRTQQEDSAVYLCASSTGTTGNQPQHFGDGTRLSIL.

The chain links TRBV7-2 to TRBJ2-3, with unresolved D. The V end lost 3 bases, the J end lost 4 bases, and 11 bases lay between the germline ends. CDR1 and CDR2 from the germline V gene are SGHTA and FQGNSA. The CDR3 totals 14 residues. CDR3 bases: TGTGCCAGCAGCTTTGAGGTTCGCTCAGATACGCAGTATTTT. As protein: CASSFEVRSDTQYF.

The V and J genes are TRBV5-4 and TRBJ2-1; D is ambiguous. V lost 3 bases, J lost 5 bases, and 6 bases lay in between. Germline V gene lookup returns CDR1 SGHNT and CDR2 YYREEE (reference sequence). CDR3 length: 12 residues. CDR3 DNA sequence: TGTGCCAGCAGCTCAGCGCACAATGAGCAGTTCTTC. Its protein is CASSSAHNEQFF.

This clone was seen only a few times. J is TRBJ1-5 and V is TRBV7-2; the D gene is possibly TRBD1 (5 bases). V was pared by 1 base and J by 13 bases, with 11 bases between. The CDR3 has 12 amino acids. CDR1 and CDR2 from the germline V gene are SGHTA and FQGNSA. CDR3 in amino acids: CASSLGSGPQHF. The CDR3, as DNA: TGTGCCAGCAGCTTAGGGTCAGGGCCACAGCATTTT. The variable domain in full, completed from reference TRBV7-2 and TRBJ1-5, reads GAGVSQSPSNKVTEKGKDVELRCDPISGHTALYWYRQSLGQGLEFLIYFQGNSAPDKSGLPSDRFSAERTGGSVSTLTIQRTQQEDSAVYLCASSLGSGPQHFGDGTRLSIL.

This clone was recorded only once. The chain couples TRBV27 to TRBJ2-7, with D perhaps matching TRBD2 (5 bases). Trimming stripped 0 bases from V and 5 bases from J, with 14 bases between. Per the germline V gene, CDR1 is MNHEY and CDR2 is SMNVEV (reference sequence). The CDR3 totals 15 residues. CDR3 loop: CASSLSMPGSNEQYF. The CDR3 DNA sequence: TGTGCCAGCAGTTTATCGATGCCGGGAAGCAACGAGCAGTACTTC.

This chain links TRBV13 with TRBJ2-7; 11 bases fit TRBD1. Unmatched junction bases numbered 7, after V lost 6 bases and J lost 9 bases. The CDR3 is 13 residues long. Per the germline V gene, CDR1 is PRHDT and CDR2 is FYEKMQ (reference sequence). This CDR3 is CASRFTGTGGQYF. CDR3 sequence (DNA): TGTGCCAGCAGATTTACCGGGACAGGGGGGCAGTACTTC. The full variable domain, with the rest looked up from reference TRBV13 and TRBJ2-7, is AAGVIQSPRHLIKEKRETATLKCYPIPRHDTVYWYQQGPGQDPQFLISFYEKMQSDKGSIPDRFSAQQFSDYHSELNMSSLELGDSALYFCASRFTGTGGQYFGPGTRLTVT.

This clone showed up just a few times. The CDR3 coding sequence is TGCAGCGTTGGGTGGAAACAAGAGACCCAGTACTTC. It specifies CSVGWKQETQYF. The rearrangement links TRBV29-1 to TRBJ2-5; D remains ambiguous. Trimming removed 4 bases at V and 2 bases at J, with 8 bases between. There are 12 residues in the CDR3. Germline values: CDR1 SQVTM, CDR2 ANQGSEA.

The J gene is TRBJ2-1, the V gene TRBV25-1; D uncertain. Germline assignment: CDR1 MGHDK and CDR2 SYGVNS. The CDR3 covers 13 residues. Trimming removed 3 bases from V and 7 bases from J, with 10 bases in between. CDR3 DNA sequence: TGTGCCAGCAGTGACCCGGCCAGGAATGAGCAGTTCTTC. This codes for CASSDPARNEQFF. Together with reference TRBV25-1 and TRBJ2-1, the CDR3 gives the full variable domain: EADIYQTPRYLVIGTGKKITLECSQTMGHDKMYWYQQDPGMELHLIHYSYGVNSTEKGDLSSESTVSRIRTEHFPLTLESARPSHTSQYLCASSDPARNEQFFGPGTRLTVL.

This clone was detected a few times. This sequence joins TRBV25-1 and TRBJ2-1; 11 nucleotides match TRBD2. CDR1 is MGHDK and CDR2 is SYGVNS in the germline V gene. J gave up 3 bases and V 5 bases, and 3 bases lay outside the gene matches. The CDR3 runs to 15 residues. CDR3: CASSHSGRVYNEQFF. As DNA, the CDR3 is TGTGCCAGCAGTCATAGCGGGAGGGTCTACAATGAGCAGTTCTTC. Together with reference TRBV25-1 and TRBJ2-1, the CDR3 gives the full variable domain: EADIYQTPRYLVIGTGKKITLECSQTMGHDKMYWYQQDPGMELHLIHYSYGVNSTEKGDLSSESTVSRIRTEHFPLTLESARPSHTSQYLCASSHSGRVYNEQFFGPGTRLTVL.

This sequence joins TRBV6-5 and TRBJ2-4; possibly TRBD2 for D (6 bases). CDR3 length: 14 amino acids. Germline values: CDR1 MNHEY, CDR2 SVGAGI. The ends were cut back, 5 bases at V and 1 base at J, with 9 bases in the middle. This CDR3 is CASSPRDAKNIQYF. DNA of the CDR3: TGTGCCAGCAGTCCGCGGGACGCCAAAAACATTCAGTACTTC.

This sequence joins TRBV6-1 and TRBJ2-3; 8 bases are a match to TRBD2. The CDR3 contains 15 residues. CDR1 is MNHNS, CDR2 SASEGT, per germline. V shed 2 bases, J shed 3 bases, and the junction held 4 bases outside the gene matches. CDR3 nucleotides: TGTGCCAGCAGTGAACCGGGAGGGTCGACAGATACGCAGTATTTT. Protein sequence: CASSEPGGSTDTQYF.